Below are 3 T cell receptor beta chains sequenced from a single sample in a study of cytomegalovirus exposure and HLA in healthy donors. The PCR ran on 60 Vbeta and 13 Jbeta primers. Using immunoSEQ multiplex PCR, the repertoire was profiled, and TCRdb retains in-frame clones only, with some absent. The sample lists almost 200,000 clones; roughly 78% were seen once. Sequencing used PBMCs. The receptors derive from a woman aged 30 to 39 in good health and CMV-seropositive.

In its sample, this clone was seen a few times. The genes are TRBV4-3 and TRBJ1-2; 8 positions agree with TRBD1. The J segment lost 13 bases and the V segment lost 3 bases, leaving 13 bases of the junction unmatched. The CDR3 is 14 residues long. CDR1 and CDR2 from the germline V gene are LGHNA and YSLEER. In DNA form, the CDR3 reads TGCGCCAGCAGCCACGGATCTGGACAGGGAATAACCACCTTC. This translates into CASSHGSGQGITTF.

J is TRBJ2-2 and V is TRBV7-2; 9 bases align to TRBD2. Trimming removed 5 bases from V and 6 bases from J; junction bases left unmatched: 7. The CDR3 is 15 amino acids. The germline V gene has CDR1 SGHTA and CDR2 FQGNSA. For the CDR3, the DNA is TGTGCCAGCAGCCGCGGGGGGGGCCTCCCCGGGGAGCTGTTTTTT. Translation: CASSRGGGLPGELFF.

This chain uses TRBV19 with TRBJ1-5; perhaps TRBD1 as D (5 bases). The germline V and J ends were trimmed by 1 base and 6 bases, with 7 bases remaining between them. The CDR3 length is 13 residues. Germline CDR1 LNHDA, CDR2 SQIVND (reference sequence). The CDR3 DNA reads as TGTGCCAGTAGTATAGGGGGGGGTCAGCCCCAGCATTTT. Residues: CASSIGGGQPQHF.